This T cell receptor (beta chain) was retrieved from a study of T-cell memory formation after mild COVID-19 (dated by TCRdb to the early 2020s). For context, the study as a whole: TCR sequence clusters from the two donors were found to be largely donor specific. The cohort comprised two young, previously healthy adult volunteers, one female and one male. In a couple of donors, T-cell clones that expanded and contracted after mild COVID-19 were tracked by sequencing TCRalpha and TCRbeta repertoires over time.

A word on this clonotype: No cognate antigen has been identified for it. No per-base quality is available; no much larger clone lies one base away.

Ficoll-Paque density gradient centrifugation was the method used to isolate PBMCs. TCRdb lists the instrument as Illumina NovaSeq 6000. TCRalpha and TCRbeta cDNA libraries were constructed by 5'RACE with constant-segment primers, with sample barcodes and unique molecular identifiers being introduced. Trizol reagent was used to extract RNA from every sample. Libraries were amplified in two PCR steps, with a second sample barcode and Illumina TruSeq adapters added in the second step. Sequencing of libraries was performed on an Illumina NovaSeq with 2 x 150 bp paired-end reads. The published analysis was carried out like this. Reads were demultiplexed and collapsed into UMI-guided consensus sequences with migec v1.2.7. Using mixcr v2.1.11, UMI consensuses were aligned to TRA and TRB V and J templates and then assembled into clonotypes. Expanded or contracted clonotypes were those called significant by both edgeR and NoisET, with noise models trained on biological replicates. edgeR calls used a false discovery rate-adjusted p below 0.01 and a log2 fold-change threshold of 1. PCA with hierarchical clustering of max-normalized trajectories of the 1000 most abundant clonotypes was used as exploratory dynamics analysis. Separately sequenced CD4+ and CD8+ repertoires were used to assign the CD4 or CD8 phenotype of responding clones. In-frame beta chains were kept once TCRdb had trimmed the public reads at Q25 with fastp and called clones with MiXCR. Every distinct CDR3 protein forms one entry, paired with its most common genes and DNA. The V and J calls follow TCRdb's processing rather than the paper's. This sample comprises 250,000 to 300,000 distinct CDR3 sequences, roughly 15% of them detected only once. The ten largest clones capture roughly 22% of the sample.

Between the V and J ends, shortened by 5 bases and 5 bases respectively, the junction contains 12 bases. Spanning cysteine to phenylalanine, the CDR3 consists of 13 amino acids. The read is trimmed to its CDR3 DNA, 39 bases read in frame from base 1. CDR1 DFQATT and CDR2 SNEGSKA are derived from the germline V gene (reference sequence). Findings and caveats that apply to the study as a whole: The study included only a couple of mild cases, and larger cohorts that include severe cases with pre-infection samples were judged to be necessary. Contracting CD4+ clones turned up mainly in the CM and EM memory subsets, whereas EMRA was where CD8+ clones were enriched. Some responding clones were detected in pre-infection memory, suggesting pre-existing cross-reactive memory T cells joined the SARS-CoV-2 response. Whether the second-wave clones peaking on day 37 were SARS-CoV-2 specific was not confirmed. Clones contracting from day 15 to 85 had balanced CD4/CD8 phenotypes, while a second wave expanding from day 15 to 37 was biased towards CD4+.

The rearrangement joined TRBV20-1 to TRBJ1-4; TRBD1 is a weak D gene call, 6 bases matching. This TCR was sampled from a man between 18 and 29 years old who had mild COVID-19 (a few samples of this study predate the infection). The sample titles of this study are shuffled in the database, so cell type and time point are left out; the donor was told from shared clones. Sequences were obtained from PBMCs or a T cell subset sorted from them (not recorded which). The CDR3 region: CSAGDRRNEKLFF. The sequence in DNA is TGCAGTGCTGGCGACAGGAGGAATGAAAAACTGTTTTTT.